The clone carrying this T cell receptor beta chain was found a few times. Individual cDNA molecules (in the library) carried attached unique molecular identifiers. One entry per CDR3 protein results from TCRdb running MiXCR on the RACE reads. The sample shows some 120,000 distinct CDR3 sequences, 9% to 10% of them seen only once. Time point in this sample: healthy volunteer bleed at 2 weeks. Unfractionated whole blood was the source of the extracted total RNA. The data derive from a study of human T cells and chemical hapten exposure. V shed 0 bases and J 5 bases; nucleotides not matched to a gene: 8. Germline V CDR1 and CDR2: ENHRY, SYGVKD. The CDR3 is made up of 18 amino acids.

The V gene is TRBV10-3, the J gene TRBJ2-3; 13 nucleotides line up with TRBD2. Sequenced sample: whole blood. This TCR derives from a male donor in good health. Some clones in this sample may be carry-over from other donors' samples. The CDR3 sequence: CAISESRTSGRRIDTQYF. In DNA, the CDR3 is TGTGCCATCAGTGAGTCCCGGACTAGCGGGAGAAGGATAGATACGCAGTATTTT.